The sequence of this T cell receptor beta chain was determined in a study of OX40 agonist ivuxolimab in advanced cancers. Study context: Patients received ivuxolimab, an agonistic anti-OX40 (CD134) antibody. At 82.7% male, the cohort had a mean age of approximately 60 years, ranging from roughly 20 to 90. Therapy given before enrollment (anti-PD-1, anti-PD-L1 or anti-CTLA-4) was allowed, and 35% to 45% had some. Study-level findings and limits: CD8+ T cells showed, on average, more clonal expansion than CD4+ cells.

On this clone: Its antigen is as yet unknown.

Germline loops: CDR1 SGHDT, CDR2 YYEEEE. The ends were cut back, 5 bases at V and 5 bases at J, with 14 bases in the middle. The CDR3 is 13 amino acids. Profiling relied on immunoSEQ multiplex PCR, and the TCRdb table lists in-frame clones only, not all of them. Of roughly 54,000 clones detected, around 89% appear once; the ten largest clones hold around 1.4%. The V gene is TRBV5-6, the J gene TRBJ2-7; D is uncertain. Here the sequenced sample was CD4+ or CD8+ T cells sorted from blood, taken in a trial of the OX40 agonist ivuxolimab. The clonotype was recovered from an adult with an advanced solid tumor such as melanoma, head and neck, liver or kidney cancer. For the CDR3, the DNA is TGTGCCAGCAGAAAAAATATCATGGACGAGCAGTACTTC. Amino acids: CASRKNIMDEQYF.